This TCR beta chain was profiled in a study of CD8 T cell repertoires and HIV-1 epitope variants. On the study more broadly: The baseline condition was 1M T cells left uncultured.

Some clones are missing from TCRdb's copy, which holds only in-frame ones; the method was immunoSEQ multiplex PCR. The data hold about 1,900 clones, with about 71% observed a single time. About this clone itself: Its antigen is undetermined.

Trimming took 0 bases from V and 4 from J; bases not matched to a gene: 5. CDR3 size: 15 residues. CDR1 is LGHNA and CDR2 is YSLEER in the germline V gene. The gene calls are TRBV4-3 and TRBJ1-2; 7 nucleotides align to TRBD1. The receptor comes from a male donor with HIV. Input material: cultured CD8+ T cells derived from PBMCs. CDR3 in amino acids: CASSQDLDRLYGYTF. The CDR3, as DNA: TGCGCCAGCAGCCAAGATCTGGACAGGCTCTATGGCTACACCTTC.